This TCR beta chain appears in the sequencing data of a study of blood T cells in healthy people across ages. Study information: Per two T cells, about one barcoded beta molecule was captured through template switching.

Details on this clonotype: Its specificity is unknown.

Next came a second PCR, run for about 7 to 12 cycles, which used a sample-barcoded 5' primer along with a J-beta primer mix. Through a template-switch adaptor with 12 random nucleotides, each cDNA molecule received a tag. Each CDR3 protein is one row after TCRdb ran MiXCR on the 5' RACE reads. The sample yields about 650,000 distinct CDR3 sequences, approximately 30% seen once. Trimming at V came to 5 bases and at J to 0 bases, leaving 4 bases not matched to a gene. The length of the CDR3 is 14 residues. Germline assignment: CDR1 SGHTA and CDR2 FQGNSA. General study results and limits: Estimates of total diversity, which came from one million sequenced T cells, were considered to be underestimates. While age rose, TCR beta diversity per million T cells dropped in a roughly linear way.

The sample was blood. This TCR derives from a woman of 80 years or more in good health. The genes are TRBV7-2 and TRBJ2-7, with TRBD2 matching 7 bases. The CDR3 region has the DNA TGTGCCAGCAGCCCGAGCGGGACCTCCTACGAGCAGTACTTC. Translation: CASSPSGTSYEQYF.